Reported below is one TCR beta chain. The antigen is unknown. Assay: immunoSEQ multiplex PCR; the TCRdb copy retains only in-frame clones and omits some. Of roughly 150,000 clones in the sample, 70% to 90% are singletons; the top ten hold under 2.5%. This entry is derived from a study of T cell responses to AZD1222 COVID-19 vaccine. Study-level findings and limits: There were mostly white British donors and more females than males, and clonal diversity was possibly underestimated.

This CDR3 region has 16 residues. Germline V gene lookup returns CDR1 LGHNT and CDR2 FRNRAP. The trim removed 5 bases at V and 3 bases at J, leaving 10 bases unmatched. The source is an adult in good health. The J gene is TRBJ2-5, the V gene TRBV12-5, with 9 bases aligning to TRBD2. Sequenced here: peripheral blood, sampled on day 0 of AZD1222 vaccination. The CDR3 DNA reads TGTGCTAGTGGTACCAACCTACTAGCGGGTGAAGAGACCCAGTACTTC. This translates into CASGTNLLAGEETQYF. Together with reference TRBV12-5 and TRBJ2-5, the CDR3 gives the full variable domain: DARVTQTPRHKVTEMGQEVTMRCQPILGHNTVFWYRQTMMQGLELLAYFRNRAPLDDSGMPKDRFSAEMPDATLATLKIQPSEPRDSAVYFCASGTNLLAGEETQYFGPGTRLLVL.